This is a list of T cell receptor beta chains from one sample in a study of cytomegalovirus exposure and HLA in healthy donors. Only in-frame clones appear in the TCRdb table, and some are missing; sequencing was by immunoSEQ multiplex PCR. The data show 140,000 to 150,000 clones, 60% to 85% seen once. Sequencing input: PBMCs. The origin of the receptors is a man aged 35 to 55 in good health and CMV-seropositive. CDR3s include the opening cysteine and the closing phenylalanine or tryptophan. Each record gives: V gene, D gene, clone size, J gene, CDR3 protein, CDR3 DNA. D genes are given only for firm matches. Size is stated for part of the rows, as once, few or many counts, or as a class when the clone is expanded.

TRBV7-2	NA	NA	TRBJ1-3	CASSLGRWGNTIYF	TGTGCCAGCAGCTTAGGGCGGTGGGGAAACACCATATATTTT
TRBV7-2	TRBD2	NA	TRBJ2-7	CASSSSGVVGEQYF	TGTGCCAGCAGCTCTAGCGGAGTCGTGGGCGAGCAGTACTTC
TRBV5-1	TRBD1	NA	TRBJ2-1	CASSWGQDNNEQFF	TGCGCCAGCAGCTGGGGACAGGATAACAATGAGCAGTTCTTC
TRBV5-6	TRBD2	NA	TRBJ2-7	CASSLAGVSHEQYF	TGTGCCAGCAGCTTAGCGGGAGTCTCCCACGAGCAGTACTTC
TRBV9	TRBD1	few	TRBJ1-2	CASSVTTGTYGYTF	TGTGCCAGCAGCGTAACGACAGGGACCTATGGCTACACCTTC
TRBV5-4	NA	NA	TRBJ2-2	CASSFRGTGELFF	TGTGCCAGCAGCTTCAGAGGGACCGGGGAGCTGTTTTTT
TRBV28	NA	NA	TRBJ2-7	CASSFGVYEQYF	TGTGCCAGCAGTTTCGGAGTCTACGAGCAGTACTTC
TRBV5-1	TRBD1	once	TRBJ1-1	CASSTGTGAYTEAFF	TGCGCCAGCAGCACCGGGACAGGGGCGTACACTGAAGCTTTCTTT
TRBV9	NA	NA	TRBJ2-7	CASSASGEQYF	TGTGCCAGCAGCGCCTCGGGGGAGCAGTACTTC
TRBV9	TRBD1	NA	TRBJ2-7	CASSPRQGLYEQYF	TGTGCCAGCAGCCCAAGACAGGGGTTGTACGAGCAGTACTTC
TRBV25-1	TRBD2	NA	TRBJ2-3	CASSEWSGGPDTQYF	TGTGCCAGCAGTGAATGGAGCGGGGGTCCAGATACGCAGTATTTT
TRBV18	TRBD1	NA	TRBJ1-5	CASSPTGRNQPQHF	TGTGCCAGCTCCCCGACAGGGCGCAATCAGCCCCAGCATTTT
TRBV10-2	NA	NA	TRBJ2-1	CASSDYRVFPYNEQFF	TGCGCCAGCAGCGACTACAGGGTATTCCCCTACAATGAGCAGTTCTTC
TRBV4-3	NA	NA	TRBJ1-2	CASSQQGSLGSGYTF	TGCGCCAGCAGCCAACAGGGGAGTCTAGGGAGCGGCTACACCTTC
TRBV27	NA	NA	TRBJ2-1	CASSLSFRDRDEQFF	TGTGCCAGCAGTTTATCGTTCCGGGATCGCGATGAGCAGTTCTTC
TRBV15	NA	NA	TRBJ2-2	CATSRASVYTGELFF	TGTGCCACCAGCAGAGCTAGTGTATACACCGGGGAGCTGTTTTTT
TRBV5-4	TRBD1	NA	TRBJ2-7	CASSLTGTGGYEQYF	TGTGCCAGCAGCCTCACCGGGACAGGGGGCTACGAGCAGTACTTC
TRBV5-1	NA	NA	TRBJ2-3	CASRQGGNTDTQYF	TGCGCCAGCAGACAGGGTGGGAACACAGATACGCAGTATTTT
TRBV14	NA	NA	TRBJ1-1	CASSLTGGKNTEAFF	TGTGCCAGCAGCCTTACTGGGGGCAAGAACACTGAAGCTTTCTTT
TRBV28	NA	NA	TRBJ1-2	CATTDFYGYTF	TGTGCCACGACGGACTTCTATGGCTACACCTTC
TRBV7-9	NA	NA	TRBJ2-7	CASSSASAREQYF	TGTGCCAGCAGCTCAGCTAGCGCCCGTGAGCAGTACTTC
TRBV19	TRBD1	NA	TRBJ2-1	CASSLDRGTEQFF	TGTGCCAGTAGTCTAGACAGGGGAACTGAGCAGTTCTTC
TRBV2	NA	NA	TRBJ2-4	CASSSTAITKNIQYF	TGTGCCAGCAGTTCCACTGCGATTACCAAAAACATTCAGTACTTC
TRBV30	NA	NA	TRBJ2-2	CAWDYYMTGELFF	TGTGCCTGGGACTACTACATGACCGGGGAGCTGTTTTTT
TRBV28	TRBD2	NA	TRBJ2-1	CASRTGLAGYNEQFF	TGTGCCAGCAGGACCGGACTAGCGGGATACAATGAGCAGTTCTTC
TRBV20-1	NA	NA	TRBJ2-4	CSASKNIQYF	TGCAGTGCATCGAAAAACATTCAGTACTTC
TRBV7-2	NA	NA	TRBJ2-2	CASSLISTGELFF	TGTGCCAGCAGCTTAATCTCCACCGGGGAGCTGTTTTTT
TRBV5-6	NA	once	TRBJ2-7	CASTDGYEQYF	TGTGCCAGCACAGACGGGTACGAGCAGTACTTC
TRBV28	TRBD2	NA	TRBJ2-7	CASSFRGTRYEQYF	TGTGCCAGCAGTTTCCGAGGGACTAGGTACGAGCAGTACTTC
TRBV12-5	TRBD1	NA	TRBJ2-7	CASARDRGTEQYF	TGTGCTAGTGCCCGGGACAGGGGTACCGAGCAGTACTTC
TRBV6-1	NA	NA	TRBJ2-5	CASSEGTAETQYF	TGTGCCAGCAGTGAAGGGACAGCAGAGACCCAGTACTTC
TRBV29-1	NA	NA	TRBJ2-7	CSVELEQYF	TGCAGCGTTGAACTCGAGCAGTACTTC
TRBV5-1	TRBD2	NA	TRBJ2-1	CASSGGRSNEQFF	TGCGCCAGCAGCGGCGGGAGAAGCAATGAGCAGTTCTTC
TRBV11-2	NA	NA	TRBJ2-1	CASSLDGGGYNEQFF	TGTGCCAGCAGCTTAGACGGGGGAGGCTACAATGAGCAGTTCTTC
TRBV9	NA	NA	TRBJ2-1	CASSQGSGGGPINEQFF	TGTGCCAGCAGCCAGGGATCTGGCGGGGGCCCAATCAATGAGCAGTTCTTC
TRBV5-4	NA	NA	TRBJ2-7	CASSLAGAGVSYEQYF	TGTGCCAGCAGCTTGGCCGGGGCAGGGGTGTCGTACGAGCAGTACTTC
TRBV18	NA	NA	TRBJ2-3	CASSPDSTDTQYF	TGTGCCAGCTCACCGGACTCTACAGATACGCAGTATTTT
TRBV25-1	TRBD1	NA	TRBJ1-1	CASSVGTENTEAFF	TGTGCCAGCAGTGTCGGGACAGAGAACACTGAAGCTTTCTTT
TRBV7-8	TRBD2	NA	TRBJ2-2	CASRRLAGAGELFF	TGTGCCAGCCGCCGACTAGCGGGTGCCGGGGAGCTGTTTTTT
TRBV18	TRBD1	NA	TRBJ2-7	CASSPGWTGEDYEQYF	TGTGCCAGCTCACCAGGCTGGACAGGGGAGGACTACGAGCAGTACTTC
TRBV27	TRBD1	NA	TRBJ1-2	CASSLWGQDHNGYTF	TGTGCCAGCAGTTTATGGGGACAGGATCATAATGGCTACACCTTC
TRBV7-9	NA	NA	TRBJ1-5	CASNQGGQPQHF	TGTGCCAGCAATCAGGGCGGACAGCCCCAGCATTTT
TRBV2	TRBD1	NA	TRBJ1-1	CASRVTGVGTEAFF	TGTGCCAGCAGGGTGACAGGGGTCGGGACTGAAGCTTTCTTT
TRBV5-4	TRBD2	NA	TRBJ2-5	CASSPGLAGQETQYF	TGTGCCAGCAGCCCCGGACTAGCGGGACAAGAGACCCAGTACTTC
TRBV18	NA	NA	TRBJ1-3	CASSPQGGIGNTIYF	TGTGCCAGCTCACCTCAGGGAGGGATTGGAAACACCATATATTTT
TRBV7-8	TRBD2	NA	TRBJ2-5	CASSIAGAETQYF	TGTGCCAGCAGCATAGCGGGAGCGGAGACCCAGTACTTC
TRBV5-6	NA	NA	TRBJ2-2	CASSWGSGELFF	TGTGCCAGCAGCTGGGGCAGCGGGGAGCTGTTTTTT
TRBV11-2	TRBD2	NA	TRBJ2-7	CASAPTAGYFREQYF	TGTGCCAGCGCACCGACAGCGGGATACTTCCGCGAGCAGTACTTC
TRBV28	NA	NA	TRBJ1-2	CASSLGGYYGYTF	TGTGCCAGCAGTTTAGGAGGCTACTATGGCTACACCTTC
TRBV28	TRBD2	once	TRBJ2-4	CASSLPAGGGNSQYF	TGTGCCAGCAGTTTACCAGCGGGAGGAGGTAACAGTCAGTACTTC
TRBV7-9	TRBD2	NA	TRBJ2-7	CASSLNLGGRALSYEQYF	TGTGCCAGCAGCTTAAATCTGGGCGGGAGGGCCCTCTCCTACGAGCAGTACTTC
TRBV14	TRBD2	once	TRBJ2-7	CASSQGRGGRAPYEQYF	TGTGCCAGCAGCCAAGGTCGGGGTGGGAGGGCCCCCTACGAGCAGTACTTC
TRBV7-9	TRBD1	NA	TRBJ2-5	CASSLGGTGKETQYF	TGTGCCAGCAGCTTAGGGGGGACAGGGAAAGAGACCCAGTACTTC
TRBV13	NA	NA	TRBJ2-6	CASSLRGFGANVLTF	TGTGCCAGCAGCTTACGGGGTTTTGGGGCCAACGTCCTGACTTTC
TRBV4-2	NA	once	TRBJ2-1	CASSLRLRGNEQFF	TGTGCCAGCAGCCTCCGCCTCCGCGGCAATGAGCAGTTCTTC
TRBV27	TRBD2	NA	TRBJ2-2	CASSLGGAEGGELFF	TGTGCCAGCAGTCTCGGGGGGGCCGAGGGCGGGGAGCTGTTTTTT
TRBV11-2	NA	few	TRBJ1-1	CASSLALAGEAFF	TGTGCCAGCAGCTTAGCCCTGGCAGGGGAGGCTTTCTTT